The 3 T cell receptor beta chains in this list originate from one sample, sequenced in a study of tissue T cells after allogeneic stem cell transplantation. Produced via immunoSEQ multiplex PCR; TCRdb's table is partial and in-frame only. This table holds about 10,000 clones, over 55% found once. Sequenced here: tissue from the jejunum, sampled at autopsy. These receptors were obtained from a woman between 18 and 55 years old with breast cancer.

CDR3 in amino acids: CASSQGHVGSTNEKLFF. CDR3 in DNA: TGCGCCAGCAGCCAAGGCCACGTTGGGTCAACTAATGAAAAACTGTTTTTT. The J gene is TRBJ1-4, the V gene TRBV4-3; no firm D call. The CDR3 sequence is 17 residues long. Trimming cost V 1 base and J 0 bases, with 12 bases left between them. The germline V gene has CDR1 LGHNA and CDR2 YSLEER.

The rearrangement joins TRBV11-2 to TRBJ2-7; possibly TRBD1 for D (5 bases). The germline V and J ends were trimmed by 1 base and 3 bases, with 13 bases remaining between them. CDR3 size: 15 residues. Germline V CDR1 and CDR2: SGHAT, FQNNGV. Written as DNA, the CDR3 is TGTGCCAGCAGCTTAGGGACAATGGAGATCTACGAGCAGTACTTC. This sequence encodes CASSLGTMEIYEQYF.

The rearrangement links TRBV5-3 to TRBJ2-4; D is tentatively TRBD1 or TRBD2 (5 bases each). TRBV5-3 is assigned to the ORF class and has an uncertain function. This CDR3 is 15 amino acids long. The ends were cut back, 7 bases at V and 0 bases at J, with 14 bases in the middle. CDR3 DNA sequence: TGTGCCAGAGGCTCGGATGGGACAGCCAAAAACATTCAGTACTTC. Amino acids: CARGSDGTAKNIQYF.